This TCR beta chain stems from a study of T cells in Graves' hyperthyroidism and ophthalmopathy. Trimming shortened V by 4 bases and J by 4 bases, and 8 bases separated the two germline ends. This CDR3 comprises 13 residues. Germline CDR1 MGHDK, CDR2 SYGVNS. RNA transcripts served as the template for amplifying TCR beta CDR3 regions. RT-PCR in the first round (using the HTBI primer set) targeted the TCR CDR3. TCRdb reprocessed the multiplex PCR reads with MiXCR, giving one entry per CDR3 protein. The sample includes about 290,000 distinct CDR3 sequences, more than 15% of them seen just once. This clonotype has a handful of counts.

This TCR came from a woman aged 55-70 years with Graves' ophthalmopathy. Sequenced: blood. The chain combines TRBV25-1 with TRBJ1-5, with D possibly TRBD1 on 5 matching bases. In DNA, the CDR3 is TGTGCCAGCAGTGGGGACCGAAATCAGCCCCAGCATTTT. Translating gives CASSGDRNQPQHF. The full variable domain, with the rest looked up from reference TRBV25-1 and TRBJ1-5, is EADIYQTPRYLVIGTGKKITLECSQTMGHDKMYWYQQDPGMELHLIHYSYGVNSTEKGDLSSESTVSRIRTEHFPLTLESARPSHTSQYLCASSGDRNQPQHFGDGTRLSIL.